The following is a T cell receptor (beta chain) sequence with its context. Its specificity is unknown. This specimen belongs to a study of T-cell memory formation after mild COVID-19. Study observations and caveats: Cross-reactive memory apparently joined, as some responding clones appeared in pre-infection memory. Clones contracting across day 15 to 85 had a balanced CD4/CD8 profile; later expanding clones leaned CD4+.

Per germline, CDR1 LNHDA and CDR2 SQIVND (reference sequence). This CDR3 spans 14 amino acids. The V gene lost 7 bases and the J gene lost 7 bases, with 19 bases spanning the gap. TCRdb fed the 5' RACE reads into MiXCR, producing one record per CDR3 protein. The repertoire holds a few hundred thousand distinct CDR3 sequences, with approximately 29% as singletons. V is TRBV19 and J is TRBJ1-2, with D possibly being TRBD1 (6 bases). Sequencing was performed on PBMCs or a T cell subset sorted from them (not recorded which). The source of this sequence is an adult woman who had mild COVID-19 (a few samples of this study predate the infection). Cell type and time point are not known. The CDR3 protein is CASMGAGVQGGYTF. The CDR3 DNA reads as TGTGCCAGTATGGGTGCAGGGGTACAAGGTGGCTACACCTTC.